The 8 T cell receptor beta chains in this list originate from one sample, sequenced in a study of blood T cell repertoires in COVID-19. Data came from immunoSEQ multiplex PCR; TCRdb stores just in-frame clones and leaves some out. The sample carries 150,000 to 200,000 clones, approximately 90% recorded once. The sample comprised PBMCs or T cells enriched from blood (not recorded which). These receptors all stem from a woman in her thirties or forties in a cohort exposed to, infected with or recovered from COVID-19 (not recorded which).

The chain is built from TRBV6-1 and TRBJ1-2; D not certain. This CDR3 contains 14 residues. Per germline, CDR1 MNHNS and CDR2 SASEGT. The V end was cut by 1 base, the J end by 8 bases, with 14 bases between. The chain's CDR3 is CASSEGHEIYGYTF. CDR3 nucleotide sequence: TGTGCCAGCAGTGAAGGCCACGAGATTTACGGCTACACCTTC.

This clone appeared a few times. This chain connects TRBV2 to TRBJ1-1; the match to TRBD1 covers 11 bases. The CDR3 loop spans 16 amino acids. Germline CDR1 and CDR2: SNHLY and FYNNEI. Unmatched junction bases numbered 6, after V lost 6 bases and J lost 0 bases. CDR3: CASSRDRGWVNTEAFF. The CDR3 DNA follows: TGTGCCAGCAGCCGGGACAGGGGGTGGGTGAACACTGAAGCTTTCTTT.

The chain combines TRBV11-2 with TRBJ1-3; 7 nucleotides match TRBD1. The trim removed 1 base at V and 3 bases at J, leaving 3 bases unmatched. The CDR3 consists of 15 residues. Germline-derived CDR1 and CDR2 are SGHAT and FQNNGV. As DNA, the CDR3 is TGTGCCAGCAGCTTAGGGACAGGACGTGGAAACACCATATATTTT. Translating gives CASSLGTGRGNTIYF.

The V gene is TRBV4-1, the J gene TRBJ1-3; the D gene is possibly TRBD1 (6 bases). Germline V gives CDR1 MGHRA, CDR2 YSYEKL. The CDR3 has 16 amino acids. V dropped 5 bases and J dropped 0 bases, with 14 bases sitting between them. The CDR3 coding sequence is TGCGCCAGCAGCAGACTCCACAGGGTCTCTGGAAACACCATATATTTT. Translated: CASSRLHRVSGNTIYF.

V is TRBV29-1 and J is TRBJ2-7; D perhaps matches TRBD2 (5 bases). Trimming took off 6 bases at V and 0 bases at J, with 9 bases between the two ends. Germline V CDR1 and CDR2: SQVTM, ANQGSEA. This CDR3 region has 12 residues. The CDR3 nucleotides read TGCAGCGTGTCGGGAAGCTCCTACGAGCAGTACTTC. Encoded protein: CSVSGSSYEQYF.

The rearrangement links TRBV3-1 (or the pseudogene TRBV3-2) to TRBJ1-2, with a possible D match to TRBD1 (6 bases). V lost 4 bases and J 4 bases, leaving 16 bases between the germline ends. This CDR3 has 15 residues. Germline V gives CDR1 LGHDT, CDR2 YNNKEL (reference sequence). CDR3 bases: TGTGCCAGCAGCCCTAGCACAGGGAATGGCTATGGCTACACCTTC. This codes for CASSPSTGNGYGYTF.

CDR3 in amino acids: CASSLTGAYEQYF. CDR3 DNA: TGTGCCAGCAGCCTGACAGGCGCCTACGAGCAGTACTTC. This rearrangement joins TRBV13 to TRBJ2-7; D may be TRBD1 (6 bases). This CDR3 is 13 amino acids long. CDR1 is PRHDT and CDR2 is FYEKMQ in the germline V gene (reference sequence). V lost 5 bases and J lost 2, with 10 bases in between.

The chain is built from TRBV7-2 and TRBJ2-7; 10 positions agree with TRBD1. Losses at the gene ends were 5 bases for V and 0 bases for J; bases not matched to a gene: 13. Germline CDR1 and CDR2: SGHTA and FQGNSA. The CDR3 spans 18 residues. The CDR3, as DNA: TGTGCCAGCAGCGTAACCGGGACAGGGGTCCAAAGCTCCTACGAGCAGTACTTC. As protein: CASSVTGTGVQSSYEQYF.